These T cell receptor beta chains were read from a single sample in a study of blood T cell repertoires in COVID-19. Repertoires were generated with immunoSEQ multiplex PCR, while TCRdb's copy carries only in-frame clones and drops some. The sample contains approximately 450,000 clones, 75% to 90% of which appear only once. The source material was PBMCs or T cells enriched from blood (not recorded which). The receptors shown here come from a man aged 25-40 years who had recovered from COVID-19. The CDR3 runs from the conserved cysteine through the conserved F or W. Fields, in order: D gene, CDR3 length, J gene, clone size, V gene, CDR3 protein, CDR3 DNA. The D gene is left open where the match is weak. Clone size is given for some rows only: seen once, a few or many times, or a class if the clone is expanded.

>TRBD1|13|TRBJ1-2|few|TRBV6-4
CASSDTGTGVRTF
TGTGCCAGCAGTGACACCGGGACAGGGGTGCGGACCTTC
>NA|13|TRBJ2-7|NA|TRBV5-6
CASRSGPSGEQYF
TGTGCCAGCAGATCAGGGCCCTCCGGGGAGCAGTACTTC
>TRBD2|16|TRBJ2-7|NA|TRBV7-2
CASSRTSGRASGEQYF
TGTGCCAGCAGCAGGACTAGCGGGAGGGCTAGTGGGGAGCAGTACTTC
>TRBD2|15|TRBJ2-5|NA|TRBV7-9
CASSWGAGGLETQYF
TGTGCCAGCAGCTGGGGAGCGGGAGGTCTTGAGACCCAGTACTTC
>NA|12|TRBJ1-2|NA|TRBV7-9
CASSSQYYGYTF
TGTGCCAGCAGCTCTCAGTACTATGGCTACACCTTC
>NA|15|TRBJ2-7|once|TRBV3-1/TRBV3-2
CASSALADSSYEQYF
TGTGCCAGCAGCGCACTAGCCGATAGCTCCTACGAGCAGTACTTC
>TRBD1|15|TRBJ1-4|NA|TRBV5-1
CASSRRQGSNEKLFF
TGCGCCAGCAGCAGGAGACAGGGGTCTAATGAAAAACTGTTTTTT
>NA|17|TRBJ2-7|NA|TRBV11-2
CASSDLHKGGTPYEQYF
TGTGCCAGCAGCGACCTCCACAAGGGCGGGACGCCCTACGAGCAGTACTTC
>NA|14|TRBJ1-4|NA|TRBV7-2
CASSPAGFNEKLFF
TGTGCCAGCAGCCCGGCGGGGTTTAATGAAAAACTGTTTTTT
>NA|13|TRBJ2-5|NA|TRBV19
CASSIGPVGGQYF
TGTGCCAGTAGTATTGGGCCAGTGGGGGGCCAGTACTTC
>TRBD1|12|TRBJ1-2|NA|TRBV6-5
CASSPRQGGYTF
TGTGCCAGCAGTCCCCGACAGGGAGGCTACACCTTC
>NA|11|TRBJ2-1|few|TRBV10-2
CASSPYNEQFF
TGCGCCAGCAGTCCTTACAATGAGCAGTTCTTC
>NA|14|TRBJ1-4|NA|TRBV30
CAWRAGTTNEKLFF
TGTGCCTGGAGAGCCGGGACTACTAATGAAAAACTGTTTTTT
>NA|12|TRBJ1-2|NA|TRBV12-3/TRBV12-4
CASSLGQNGYTF
TGTGCCAGCAGTTTAGGGCAGAATGGCTACACCTTC
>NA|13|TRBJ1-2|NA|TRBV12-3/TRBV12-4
CASSLQGNFGYTF
TGTGCCAGCAGTTTACAGGGCAACTTTGGCTACACCTTC
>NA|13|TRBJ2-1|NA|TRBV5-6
CASSLVGSNEQFF
TGTGCCAGCAGCTTGGTAGGGAGTAATGAGCAGTTCTTC
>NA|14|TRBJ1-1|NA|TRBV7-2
CASSFGTGNTEAFF
TGTGCCAGCAGCTTTGGTACAGGGAACACTGAAGCTTTCTTT
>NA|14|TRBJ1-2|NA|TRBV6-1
CASSEGGTIYGYTF
TGTGCCAGCAGTGAAGGCGGGACCATCTATGGCTACACCTTC
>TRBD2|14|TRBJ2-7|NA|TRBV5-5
CASSLAGGPYEQYF
TGTGCCAGCAGCTTAGCGGGAGGCCCCTACGAGCAGTACTTC
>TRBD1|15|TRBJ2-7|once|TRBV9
CASSPTSGGAYEQYF
TGTGCCAGCAGCCCGACGTCAGGGGGAGCCTACGAGCAGTACTTC
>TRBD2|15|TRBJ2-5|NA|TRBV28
CASSPPMVAGGAQYF
TGTGCCAGCAGCCCGCCAATGGTAGCGGGGGGGGCCCAGTACTTC
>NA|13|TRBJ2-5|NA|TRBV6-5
CASSPGIQETQYF
TGTGCCAGCAGCCCGGGGATCCAAGAGACCCAGTACTTC
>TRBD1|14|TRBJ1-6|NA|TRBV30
CAWSTRQGGSPLHF
TGTGCCTGGAGTACCCGACAGGGCGGATCACCCCTCCACTTT
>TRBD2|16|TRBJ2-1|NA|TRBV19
CASSPGKNSGRNEQFF
TGTGCCAGTAGCCCCGGGAAGAATAGCGGGAGGAATGAGCAGTTCTTC
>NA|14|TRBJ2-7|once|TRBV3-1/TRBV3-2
CASSQPGHNYEQYF
TGTGCCAGCAGCCAACCGGGACATAACTACGAGCAGTACTTC
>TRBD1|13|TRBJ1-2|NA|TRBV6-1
CASSEDRGGGYTF
TGTGCCAGCAGTGAAGATAGAGGGGGCGGCTACACCTTC
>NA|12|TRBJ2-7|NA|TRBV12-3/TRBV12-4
CASSTDLSEQYF
TGTGCCAGCAGTACTGACTTAAGCGAGCAGTACTTC
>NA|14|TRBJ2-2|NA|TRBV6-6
CASSRREPTGELFF
TGTGCCAGCAGCCGCCGTGAGCCCACCGGGGAGCTGTTTTTT
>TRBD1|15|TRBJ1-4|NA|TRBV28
CASSSSGTANEKLFF
TGTGCCAGCAGTTCCTCGGGGACAGCGAATGAAAAACTGTTTTTT
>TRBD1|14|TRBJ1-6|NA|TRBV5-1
CASSIGTGGSPLHF
TGCGCCAGCAGCATCGGGACAGGGGGTTCACCCCTCCACTTT
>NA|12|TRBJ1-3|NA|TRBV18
CASSLVGNTIYF
TGTGCCAGCTCCCTCGTTGGAAACACCATATATTTT
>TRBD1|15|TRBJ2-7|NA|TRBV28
CASSLFGQGLYEQYF
TGTGCCAGCAGTTTATTTGGACAGGGACTCTACGAGCAGTACTTC
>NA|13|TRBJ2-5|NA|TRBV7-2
CASSLVGGETQYF
TGTGCCAGCAGCTTAGTAGGGGGTGAGACCCAGTACTTC
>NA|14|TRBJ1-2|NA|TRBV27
CASSFFGGSGGYTF
TGTGCCAGCAGTTTTTTTGGCGGGTCGGGTGGCTACACCTTC
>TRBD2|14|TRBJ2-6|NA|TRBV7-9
CASTGGSGANVLTF
TGTGCCAGCACGGGGGGGTCTGGGGCCAACGTCCTGACTTTC
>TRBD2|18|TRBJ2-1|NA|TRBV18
CASSPLVSGLITYNEQFF
TGTGCCAGCTCACCACTCGTTTCGGGACTAATAACCTACAATGAGCAGTTCTTC
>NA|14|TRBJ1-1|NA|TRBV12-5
CASGSEQGFTEAFF
TGTGCTAGTGGTTCCGAACAGGGTTTCACTGAAGCTTTCTTT
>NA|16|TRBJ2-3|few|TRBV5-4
CASSSRAEGSTDTQYF
TGTGCCAGCAGCTCCAGAGCGGAGGGATCCACAGATACGCAGTATTTT
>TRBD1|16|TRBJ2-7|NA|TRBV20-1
CSASAWNLGTGDEQYF
TGCAGTGCTAGTGCGTGGAATTTAGGGACAGGAGACGAGCAGTACTTC
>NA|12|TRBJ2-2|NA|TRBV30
CAWGTFTGELFF
TGTGCCTGGGGGACATTTACCGGGGAGCTGTTTTTT